Listed below are T cell receptor beta chains from one sample, sequenced in a study of T cell repertoires in cytomegalovirus infection. TCRdb analysed the reads with MiXCR anew, one entry per CDR3 protein. In the table there are roughly 500,000 distinct CDR3 sequences, about 17% of which are singletons. The sample was CD8+ T cells from PBMCs. Every receptor here comes from a human donor in good health (CMV status not recorded). Some clones in this sample may be carry-over from other donors' samples. The CDR3 runs from the conserved cysteine through the conserved F or W. D genes are given only for firm matches. Part of the rows lack a size; the others show once, few, many or a class for expanded clones.

abundance: many; j_gene: TRBJ2-7; d_gene: .; v_gene: TRBV6-2/TRBV6-3; CDR3nt: TGTGCCAGCAGTTACTCTCGAAGCAACGAGCAGTACTTC; CDR3aa: CASSYSRSNEQYF
abundance: many; j_gene: TRBJ1-1; d_gene: .; v_gene: TRBV12-3/TRBV12-4; CDR3nt: TGTGCCAGCCGTCCGACAGGAGGGAACACTGAAGCTTTCTTT; CDR3aa: CASRPTGGNTEAFF
abundance: .; j_gene: TRBJ1-3; d_gene: .; v_gene: TRBV27; CDR3nt: TGTGCCAGCAGTCCGCGTCCAAGCTCTGGAAACACCATATATTTT; CDR3aa: CASSPRPSSGNTIYF
abundance: many; j_gene: TRBJ2-7; d_gene: .; v_gene: TRBV6-5; CDR3nt: TGTGCCAGCAGTTACGAGGCCCCGGGCGTCGAGCAGTACTTC; CDR3aa: CASSYEAPGVEQYF
abundance: many; j_gene: TRBJ2-7; d_gene: TRBD2; v_gene: TRBV7-3; CDR3nt: TGTGCCAGCAGCTGGACTAGTTCCGCCGAGCAGTACTTC; CDR3aa: CASSWTSSAEQYF
abundance: few; j_gene: TRBJ1-4; d_gene: .; v_gene: TRBV2; CDR3nt: TGTGCCAGCAGTGTTAAAATGTGGGGGGCACCTAATGAAAAACTGTTTTTT; CDR3aa: CASSVKMWGAPNEKLFF
abundance: many; j_gene: TRBJ1-1; d_gene: .; v_gene: TRBV7-3; CDR3nt: TGTGCCAGCAGCCCAGGAGGGGCGGGCGCGTATACTGAAGCTTTCTTT; CDR3aa: CASSPGGAGAYTEAFF
abundance: .; j_gene: TRBJ2-1; d_gene: .; v_gene: TRBV27; CDR3nt: TGTGCCAGCAGTTTAGCCGGGACTCATCGGGATGAGCAGTTCTTC; CDR3aa: CASSLAGTHRDEQFF
abundance: .; j_gene: TRBJ2-3; d_gene: .; v_gene: TRBV18; CDR3nt: TGTGCCAGCTCACTACCAACTAAAGGAGCGCCCACAGATACGCAGTATTTT; CDR3aa: CASSLPTKGAPTDTQYF
abundance: many; j_gene: TRBJ1-1; d_gene: .; v_gene: TRBV6-1; CDR3nt: TGTGCCAGCAGCTCCTTAGAGACAGCGAACACTGAAGCTTTCTTT; CDR3aa: CASSSLETANTEAFF
abundance: many; j_gene: TRBJ1-2; d_gene: TRBD1; v_gene: TRBV19; CDR3nt: TGTGCCAGCAGACAGGGGGGACTTGGGCTCTATGGCTACACCTTC; CDR3aa: CASRQGGLGLYGYTF
abundance: .; j_gene: TRBJ2-1; d_gene: .; v_gene: TRBV7-3; CDR3nt: TGTGCCAGCAGCACCGGGTCGAGGAATGAGCAGTTCTTC; CDR3aa: CASSTGSRNEQFF
abundance: .; j_gene: TRBJ1-2; d_gene: .; v_gene: TRBV5-5; CDR3nt: TGTGCCAGCACCTCCGCCATGGAAAAAAAAATCGGCTATGGCTACACCTTC; CDR3aa: CASTSAMEKKIGYGYTF
abundance: many; j_gene: TRBJ2-7; d_gene: .; v_gene: TRBV7-8; CDR3nt: TGTGCCAGCAGCAAAGGACGGGGGAGCTCCTACGAGCAGTACTTC; CDR3aa: CASSKGRGSSYEQYF
abundance: many; j_gene: TRBJ1-2; d_gene: TRBD1; v_gene: TRBV12-3/TRBV12-4; CDR3nt: TGTGCCAGCAGCTATACGGGACAGCACTATGGCTACACCTTC; CDR3aa: CASSYTGQHYGYTF
abundance: few; j_gene: TRBJ2-3; d_gene: TRBD1; v_gene: TRBV2; CDR3nt: TGTGCCAGCAGTGGCCGTCGGACAGGATGGGGCACAGATACGCAGTATTTT; CDR3aa: CASSGRRTGWGTDTQYF
abundance: .; j_gene: TRBJ2-1; d_gene: TRBD2; v_gene: TRBV6-2/TRBV6-3; CDR3nt: TGTGCCAGCAGTTACTCGACTACTAGCGGGGGAAGGACCTACAATGAGCAGTTCTTC; CDR3aa: CASSYSTTSGGRTYNEQFF
abundance: few; j_gene: TRBJ2-1; d_gene: TRBD1; v_gene: TRBV27; CDR3nt: TGTGCCAGCAGTCGTCCTTTGGGACAGGGTTCCTACAATGAGCAGTTCTTC; CDR3aa: CASSRPLGQGSYNEQFF
abundance: once; j_gene: TRBJ1-6; d_gene: TRBD1; v_gene: TRBV4-2; CDR3nt: TGTGCCAGCAGCCTTACCACAGGGGTTGGAGATTCACCCCTCCACTTT; CDR3aa: CASSLTTGVGDSPLHF
abundance: many; j_gene: TRBJ2-1; d_gene: TRBD2; v_gene: TRBV12-3/TRBV12-4; CDR3nt: TGTGCCAGCAGCCTCTCTAGCGGGGGCACCTACAATGAGCAGTTCTTC; CDR3aa: CASSLSSGGTYNEQFF
abundance: .; j_gene: TRBJ2-7; d_gene: .; v_gene: TRBV7-9; CDR3nt: TGTGCCAGCAGCTCCCAAAATACAGGGACCTACGAGCAGTACTTC; CDR3aa: CASSSQNTGTYEQYF
abundance: few; j_gene: TRBJ1-2; d_gene: .; v_gene: TRBV20-1; CDR3nt: TGCAGTGCTAGAGGTAGAAGCTATGGCTACACCTTC; CDR3aa: CSARGRSYGYTF
abundance: .; j_gene: TRBJ2-7; d_gene: .; v_gene: TRBV6-1; CDR3nt: TGTGCCAGCAGTGATTGGGCGGGACCTCCTTACGAGCAGTACTTC; CDR3aa: CASSDWAGPPYEQYF
abundance: many; j_gene: TRBJ1-2; d_gene: .; v_gene: TRBV12-3/TRBV12-4; CDR3nt: TGTGCCAGCAGAATAGCAGCTAACTATGGCTACACCTTC; CDR3aa: CASRIAANYGYTF
abundance: .; j_gene: TRBJ1-2; d_gene: .; v_gene: TRBV20-1; CDR3nt: TGCAGTGCTAATAGGGGTCAGGGTTATGGCTACACCTTC; CDR3aa: CSANRGQGYGYTF
abundance: few; j_gene: TRBJ2-5; d_gene: TRBD1; v_gene: TRBV10-3; CDR3nt: TGTGCCATCAGTGCAAGGACAGGGGGCGAGGAGACCCAGTACTTC; CDR3aa: CAISARTGGEETQYF
abundance: few; j_gene: TRBJ2-3; d_gene: TRBD1; v_gene: TRBV19; CDR3nt: TGTGCCAGTAGTGGTCCGGGACAGGGGGAAAATACGCAGTATTTT; CDR3aa: CASSGPGQGENTQYF
abundance: many; j_gene: TRBJ2-1; d_gene: .; v_gene: TRBV7-8; CDR3nt: TGTGCCAGCAGCTTAGGACGGGCTAGCGAGCAGTTCTTC; CDR3aa: CASSLGRASEQFF
abundance: many; j_gene: TRBJ2-7; d_gene: .; v_gene: TRBV27; CDR3nt: TGTGCCAGCAGTTCCCTCGACGGACCCTACGAGCAGTACTTC; CDR3aa: CASSSLDGPYEQYF
abundance: many; j_gene: TRBJ2-7; d_gene: TRBD2; v_gene: TRBV7-9; CDR3nt: TGTGCCAGCAGCCGACTAGCGGGAGGGAAAGCGTACGAGCAGTACTTC; CDR3aa: CASSRLAGGKAYEQYF
abundance: few; j_gene: TRBJ2-7; d_gene: .; v_gene: TRBV2; CDR3nt: TGTGCCAGCAGTGAACTGACGAGGGTCCACGAGCAGTACTTC; CDR3aa: CASSELTRVHEQYF
abundance: few; j_gene: TRBJ2-1; d_gene: TRBD2; v_gene: TRBV9; CDR3nt: TGTGCCAGCAGCGGGGAACTAGCGGGAGGGCCCAATGAGCAGTTCTTC; CDR3aa: CASSGELAGGPNEQFF
abundance: .; j_gene: TRBJ2-1; d_gene: TRBD1; v_gene: TRBV6-1; CDR3nt: TGTGCCAGCAGTACGGGACAGGGTTTCAACAATGAGCAGTTCTTC; CDR3aa: CASSTGQGFNNEQFF
abundance: few; j_gene: TRBJ2-5; d_gene: TRBD1; v_gene: TRBV5-6; CDR3nt: TGTGCCAGCAGCGGCGCCGGGACAGGGGAAGAGACCCAGTACTTC; CDR3aa: CASSGAGTGEETQYF
abundance: .; j_gene: TRBJ2-7; d_gene: .; v_gene: TRBV7-2; CDR3nt: TGTGCCAGCAGCTTTTCGGGCGTAGACATTACATACCAGCAGTACTTC; CDR3aa: CASSFSGVDITYQQYF
abundance: .; j_gene: TRBJ1-1; d_gene: .; v_gene: TRBV15; CDR3nt: TGTGCCACCAGCAGAGTGAACACTGAAGCTTTCTTT; CDR3aa: CATSRVNTEAFF
abundance: .; j_gene: TRBJ1-5; d_gene: .; v_gene: TRBV6-1; CDR3nt: TGTGCCAGCAGTGAATTAGGTAGAAGTCAGCCCCAGCATTTT; CDR3aa: CASSELGRSQPQHF
abundance: .; j_gene: TRBJ2-3; d_gene: .; v_gene: TRBV5-1; CDR3nt: TGCGCCAGCATTGAAGTTTGGTCGAATACGCAGTATTTT; CDR3aa: CASIEVWSNTQYF
abundance: .; j_gene: TRBJ2-7; d_gene: TRBD1; v_gene: TRBV9; CDR3nt: TGTGCCAGCAGCGGCCGGGACAGGGCCAACGAGCAGTACTTC; CDR3aa: CASSGRDRANEQYF
abundance: many; j_gene: TRBJ2-7; d_gene: TRBD2; v_gene: TRBV12-3/TRBV12-4; CDR3nt: TGTGCCAGCAACCCCCTTGGGGGGGCCTACGAGCAGTACTTC; CDR3aa: CASNPLGGAYEQYF
abundance: few; j_gene: TRBJ1-1; d_gene: .; v_gene: TRBV6-5; CDR3nt: TGTGCCAGCAGTTACGAGGAGGGAACTGAAGCTTTCTTT; CDR3aa: CASSYEEGTEAFF
abundance: few; j_gene: TRBJ2-5; d_gene: .; v_gene: TRBV20-1; CDR3nt: TGCAGTGCTAGCGGGAGTGGACAAGAGACCCAGTACTTC; CDR3aa: CSASGSGQETQYF
abundance: many; j_gene: TRBJ1-2; d_gene: .; v_gene: TRBV5-1; CDR3nt: TGTGCCAGCAGCTCCGGACAGAACTATGGCTACACCTTC; CDR3aa: CASSSGQNYGYTF
abundance: .; j_gene: TRBJ2-2; d_gene: .; v_gene: TRBV7-9; CDR3nt: TGTGCCAGCAGCTCGACCTCAGGGAGGAACACCGGGGAGCTGTTTTTT; CDR3aa: CASSSTSGRNTGELFF
abundance: many; j_gene: TRBJ1-1; d_gene: .; v_gene: TRBV18; CDR3nt: TGTGCCAGCTCACCACCGTATATGGGGGGCACTGAAGCTTTCTTT; CDR3aa: CASSPPYMGGTEAFF
abundance: .; j_gene: TRBJ1-1; d_gene: .; v_gene: TRBV4-1; CDR3nt: TGCGCCAGCAGCCAGCCAGGCGGGAACACTGAAGCTTTCTTT; CDR3aa: CASSQPGGNTEAFF
abundance: many; j_gene: TRBJ2-7; d_gene: TRBD2; v_gene: TRBV11-3; CDR3nt: TGTGCCAGCAGCTTAGATCCAGCGGGGAACTCCTACGAGCAGTACTTC; CDR3aa: CASSLDPAGNSYEQYF
abundance: .; j_gene: TRBJ1-5; d_gene: TRBD1; v_gene: TRBV6-1; CDR3nt: TGTGCCAGCAGCCGGACAGGGGGTCAGCCCCAGGATTTT; CDR3aa: CASSRTGGQPQDF
abundance: many; j_gene: TRBJ1-5; d_gene: .; v_gene: TRBV7-8; CDR3nt: TGTGCCAGCAGCTTAGCTCTGGACGGAGGGTCTTATAGCAATCAGCCCCAGCATTTT; CDR3aa: CASSLALDGGSYSNQPQHF
abundance: many; j_gene: TRBJ2-6; d_gene: TRBD1; v_gene: TRBV2; CDR3nt: TGTGCCAGCAGGCCAACAGGGGCTGGGGCCAACGTCCTGACTTTC; CDR3aa: CASRPTGAGANVLTF
abundance: many; j_gene: TRBJ2-1; d_gene: TRBD2; v_gene: TRBV10-3; CDR3nt: TGTGCCATCAGTGCGGGGTGGACTAGCGGGAGGGCTTATAAATCCTACAATGAGCAGTTCTTC; CDR3aa: CAISAGWTSGRAYKSYNEQFF